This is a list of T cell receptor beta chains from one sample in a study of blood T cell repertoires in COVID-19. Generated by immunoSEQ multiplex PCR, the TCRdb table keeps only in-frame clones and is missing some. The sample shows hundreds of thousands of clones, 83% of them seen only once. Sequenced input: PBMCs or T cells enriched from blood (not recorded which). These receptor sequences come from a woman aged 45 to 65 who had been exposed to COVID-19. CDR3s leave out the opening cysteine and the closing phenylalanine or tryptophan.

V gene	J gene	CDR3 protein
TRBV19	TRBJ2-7	ASSIDRFGEQY
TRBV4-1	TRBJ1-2	ASSQDRANYGYT
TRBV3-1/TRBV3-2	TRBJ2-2	ASSRKGQRYTGELF
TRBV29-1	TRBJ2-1	SVGYRNPYNEQF
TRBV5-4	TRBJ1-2	ASSSAPTANYGYT
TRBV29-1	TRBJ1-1	SAYRGGTEAF
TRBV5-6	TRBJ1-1	ASSLPGGGEAF
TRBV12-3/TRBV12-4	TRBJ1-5	ASSLIGDQPQH
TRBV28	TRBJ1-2	ASSFKGGALGYT
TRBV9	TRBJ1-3	ASSAPPGAGNTIY
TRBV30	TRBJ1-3	AWSEAYSGNTIY
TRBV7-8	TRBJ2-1	ASSSRSREQF
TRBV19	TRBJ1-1	ASRGGLQNTEAF
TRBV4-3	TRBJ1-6	ASSQDGTGHNSPLH
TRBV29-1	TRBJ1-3	SVVIASSGNTIY
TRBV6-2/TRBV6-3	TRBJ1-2	ASSHTGTARTYGYT
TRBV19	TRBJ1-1	ASSIIKGGGSTEAF